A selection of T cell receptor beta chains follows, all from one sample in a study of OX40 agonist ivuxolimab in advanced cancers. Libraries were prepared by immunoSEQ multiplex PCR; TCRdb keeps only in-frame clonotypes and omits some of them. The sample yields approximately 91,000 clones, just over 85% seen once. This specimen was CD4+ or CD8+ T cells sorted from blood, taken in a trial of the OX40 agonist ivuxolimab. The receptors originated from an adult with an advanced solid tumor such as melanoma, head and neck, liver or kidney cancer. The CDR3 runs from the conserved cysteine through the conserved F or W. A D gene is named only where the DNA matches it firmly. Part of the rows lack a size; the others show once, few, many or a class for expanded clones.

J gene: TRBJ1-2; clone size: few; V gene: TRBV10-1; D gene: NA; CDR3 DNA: TGCGCCAGCAGTGAGTCCGGGCCGTACTTC; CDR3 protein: CASSESGPYF
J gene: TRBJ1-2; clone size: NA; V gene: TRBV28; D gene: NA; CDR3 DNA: TGTGCCAGCAGTTCCCTGGAGAGACAGGCGGCCTATGGCTACACCTTC; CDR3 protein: CASSSLERQAAYGYTF
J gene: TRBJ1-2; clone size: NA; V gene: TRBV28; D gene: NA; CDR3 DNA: TGTGCCAGCCGACTTCCGGGGGATAACTATGGCTACACCTTC; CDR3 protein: CASRLPGDNYGYTF
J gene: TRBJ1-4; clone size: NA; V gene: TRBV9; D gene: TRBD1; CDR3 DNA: TGTGCCAGCAGCGAGAGGGACAGGGACGAAAAACTGTTTTTT; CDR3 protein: CASSERDRDEKLFF
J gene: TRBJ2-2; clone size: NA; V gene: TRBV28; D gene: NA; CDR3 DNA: TGTGCCAGCAGTTTAACCGTTCGGGTTACCGGGGAGCTGTTTTTT; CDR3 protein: CASSLTVRVTGELFF
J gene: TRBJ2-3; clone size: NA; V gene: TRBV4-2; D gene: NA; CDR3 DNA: TGTGCCAGCAGCCAATTTCGGCGAGGGGACTCAGATACGCAGTATTTT; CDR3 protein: CASSQFRRGDSDTQYF
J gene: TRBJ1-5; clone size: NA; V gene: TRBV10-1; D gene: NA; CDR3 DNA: TGCGCCAGCAGTGAACCCCCGGTTTGGGGAAGATGGCCCCAGCATTTT; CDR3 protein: CASSEPPVWGRWPQHF
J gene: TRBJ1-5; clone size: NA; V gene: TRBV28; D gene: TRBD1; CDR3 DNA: TGTGCCAGCAGTTTATGGGACAGGGTCAATCAGCCCCAGCATTTT; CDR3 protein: CASSLWDRVNQPQHF
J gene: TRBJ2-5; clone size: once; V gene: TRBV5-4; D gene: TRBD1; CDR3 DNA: TGTGCCAGCAGCCCCCGGGACAGTGCCGAGGTGACCCAGTACTTC; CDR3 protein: CASSPRDSAEVTQYF
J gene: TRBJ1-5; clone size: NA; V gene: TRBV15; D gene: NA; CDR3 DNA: TGTGCCACCAGCATTACATCTCTTCAGCCCCAGCATTTT; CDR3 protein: CATSITSLQPQHF
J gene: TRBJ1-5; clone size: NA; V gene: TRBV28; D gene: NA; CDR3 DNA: TGTGCCAGCAGTTCCACGCCCAGGGCCCTTTCGGGTGATCAGCCCCAGCATTTT; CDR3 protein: CASSSTPRALSGDQPQHF
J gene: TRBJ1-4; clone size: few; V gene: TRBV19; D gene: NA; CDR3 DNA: TGTGCCAGTAGCCAAAACTCCGGGACGTTTGCAACTAATGAAAAACTGTTTTTT; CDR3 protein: CASSQNSGTFATNEKLFF
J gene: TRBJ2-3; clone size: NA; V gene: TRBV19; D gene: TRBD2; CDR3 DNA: TGTGCCAGTAGGAGCCCGGGACTACCAGGAGATACGCAGTATTTT; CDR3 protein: CASRSPGLPGDTQYF
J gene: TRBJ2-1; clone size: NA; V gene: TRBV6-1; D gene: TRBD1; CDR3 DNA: TGTGCCAGCAGTGAAGCGCTGGAGACAGGGAGCTACAATGAGCAGTTCTTC; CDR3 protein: CASSEALETGSYNEQFF
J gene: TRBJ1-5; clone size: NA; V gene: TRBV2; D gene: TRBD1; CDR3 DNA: TGTGCCAGCTCACAGGGGGCAGGTAATCAGCCCCAGCATTTT; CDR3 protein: CASSQGAGNQPQHF
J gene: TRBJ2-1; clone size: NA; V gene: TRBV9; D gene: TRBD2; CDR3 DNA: TGTGCCAGCAGCGTAACAGGACTAGCGGGGGGTGAGCAGTTCTTC; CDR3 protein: CASSVTGLAGGEQFF
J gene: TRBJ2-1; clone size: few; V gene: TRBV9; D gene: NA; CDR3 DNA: TGTGCCAGCAGCGTAGATTTAGGTGATGAGCAGTTCTTC; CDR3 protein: CASSVDLGDEQFF
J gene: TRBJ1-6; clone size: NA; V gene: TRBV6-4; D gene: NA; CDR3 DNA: TGTGCCAGCAGTGAGGACAGTTATAATTCACCCCTCCACTTT; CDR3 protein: CASSEDSYNSPLHF
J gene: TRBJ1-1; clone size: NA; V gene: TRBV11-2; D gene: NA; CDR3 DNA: TGTGCCAGCAGCTACCAAAAGGGGCCGGGGACTGAAGCTTTCTTT; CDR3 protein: CASSYQKGPGTEAFF
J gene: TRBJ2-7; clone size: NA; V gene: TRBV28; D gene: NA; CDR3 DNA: TGTGCCAGCAACCCATATGGGCAGGGAGCCTACGAGCAGTACTTC; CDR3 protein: CASNPYGQGAYEQYF
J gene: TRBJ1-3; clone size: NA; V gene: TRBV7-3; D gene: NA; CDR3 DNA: TGTGCCAGCAGCTTAGATAACTCTGGAAACACCATATATTTT; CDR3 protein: CASSLDNSGNTIYF
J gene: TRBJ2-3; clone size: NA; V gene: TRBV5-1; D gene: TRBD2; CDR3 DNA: TGCGCCAGCAGCTTGACTAGCGGGGGCCGCACAGATACGCAGTATTTT; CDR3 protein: CASSLTSGGRTDTQYF